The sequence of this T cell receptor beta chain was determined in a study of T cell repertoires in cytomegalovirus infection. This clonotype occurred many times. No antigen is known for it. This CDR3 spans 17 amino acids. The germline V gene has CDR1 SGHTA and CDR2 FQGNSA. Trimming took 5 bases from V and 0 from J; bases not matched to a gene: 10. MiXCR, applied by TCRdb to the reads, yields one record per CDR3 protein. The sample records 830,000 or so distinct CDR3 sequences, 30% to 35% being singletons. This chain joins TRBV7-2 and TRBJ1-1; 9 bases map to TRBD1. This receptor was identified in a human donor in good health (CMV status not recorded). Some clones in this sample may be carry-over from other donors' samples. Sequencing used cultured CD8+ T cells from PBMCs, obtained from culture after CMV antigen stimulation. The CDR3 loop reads CASSGRTGDSMNTEAFF. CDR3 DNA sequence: TGTGCCAGCAGCGGTAGGACAGGGGATTCCATGAACACTGAAGCTTTCTTT.